Listed below are T cell receptor beta chains from one sample, sequenced in a study of blood T cell repertoires in COVID-19. Only in-frame clones appear in the TCRdb table, and some are missing; sequencing was by immunoSEQ multiplex PCR. This sample yields some 140,000 clones, of which roughly 79% are seen a single time; approximately 9.1% belongs to the top ten. The sequencing input was peripheral blood. These receptors were collected from a woman aged 55 to 70 with active or convalescent COVID-19. Each CDR3 is given with its conserved first and last residue. D genes are given only for firm matches. Only part of the rows carry a size: once, few, many, or a class if the clone is expanded.

TRBV6-2/TRBV6-3	few	TRBJ1-5	TRBD1	TGTGCCAGCAGCCGGGACAGCGCCAATCAGCCCCAGCATTTT	CASSRDSANQPQHF
TRBV15	-	TRBJ2-1	TRBD1	TGTGCCACCAGCAGAGCAGACAGGGGGGTCAATGAGCAGTTCTTC	CATSRADRGVNEQFF
TRBV5-1	-	TRBJ1-1	TRBD1	TGCGCCAGCAGCAGGGACAGGGTAAACACTGAAGCTTTCTTT	CASSRDRVNTEAFF
TRBV2	-	TRBJ1-1	-	TGTGCCAGCGAGTACAGCAACACTGAAGCTTTCTTT	CASEYSNTEAFF
TRBV19	-	TRBJ1-2	-	TGTGCCAGTAGTATGGCCGGGTTGTCCTATGGCTACACCTTC	CASSMAGLSYGYTF
TRBV28	-	TRBJ1-6	-	TGTGCCAGCAGAACCCTAGTTCGACAGATCTATAATTCACCCCTCCACTTT	CASRTLVRQIYNSPLHF
TRBV11-2	-	TRBJ1-1	-	TGTGCCAGCAGCCTATCGGGACAAGTAGCCTATGAAGCTTTCTTT	CASSLSGQVAYEAFF
TRBV28	-	TRBJ1-2	-	TGTGCCAGCAGTTTACCCGGTCAAGGCTACACCTTC	CASSLPGQGYTF
TRBV4-3	-	TRBJ2-3	TRBD2	TGCGCCAGCAGCCTGGGACTAGCGGGAGCAGATACGCAGTATTTT	CASSLGLAGADTQYF
TRBV6-1	few	TRBJ1-6	TRBD1	TGTGCCAGCAGTGCCCTAGGACAGGGGAGTAATTCACCCCTCCACTTT	CASSALGQGSNSPLHF
TRBV5-4	-	TRBJ2-2	-	TGTGCCAGCAGCCTCTCCGGGACGAACACCGGGGAGCTGTTTTTT	CASSLSGTNTGELFF
TRBV6-5	-	TRBJ1-6	-	TGTGCCAGCAGTTACGTGCAGGGGTCCTTTGAGACCCTCCACTTT	CASSYVQGSFETLHF
TRBV9	-	TRBJ1-1	-	TGTGCCAGCAGCGTAGACCCGGGGGATCCTGAAGCTTTCTTT	CASSVDPGDPEAFF
TRBV27	-	TRBJ1-5	-	TGTGCCAGCAGCCATGAGGGGAGGGCGGCTCAGCCCCAGCATTTT	CASSHEGRAAQPQHF
TRBV4-1	once	TRBJ2-5	TRBD2	TGCGCCAGCAGCTCTCATAGCGGGGTGCAAATAGGGACCCAGTACTTC	CASSSHSGVQIGTQYF
TRBV5-1	-	TRBJ1-6	TRBD1	TGCGCCAGCAGCTCTGGGACAGCTAATTCACCCCTCCACTTT	CASSSGTANSPLHF
TRBV5-4	-	TRBJ2-1	-	TGTGCCAGCAGAGACCGGGACTTTAATGAGCAGTTCTTC	CASRDRDFNEQFF
TRBV29-1	-	TRBJ1-2	TRBD1	TGCAGCGGACAGGGTGGGAAGGGCTACACCTTC	CSGQGGKGYTF
TRBV28	-	TRBJ2-3	TRBD2	TGTGCCAGCAGTGCACTAGCGGGGGACGTAGATACGCAGTATTTT	CASSALAGDVDTQYF
TRBV24-1	once	TRBJ2-5	-	TGTGCCACCAGTGATCGCGGTCGGGACAAAGGTTCGTCCGAAAAAGGGACCCAGTACTTC	CATSDRGRDKGSSEKGTQYF
TRBV6-2/TRBV6-3	-	TRBJ2-7	TRBD2	TGTGCCAGCAGCCCTGGTCTAGCGGGAGGGCCTAGCGAGCAGTACTTC	CASSPGLAGGPSEQYF
TRBV7-2	-	TRBJ1-5	-	TGTGCCAGCAGCCTATCTACAGCATATAGCAATCAGCCCCAGCATTTT	CASSLSTAYSNQPQHF
TRBV7-8	-	TRBJ1-3	-	TGTGCCAGCAGCTTAGGCCGACTCTCTGGAAACACCATATATTTT	CASSLGRLSGNTIYF
TRBV28	once	TRBJ1-4	-	TGTGCCGGCCAGGGGAGTAATGAAAAACTGTTTTTT	CAGQGSNEKLFF
TRBV5-4	-	TRBJ2-2	TRBD2	TGTGCCAGCAGCTTGCCGGGACTAGCGGGAGTTACCGGGGAGCTGTTTTTT	CASSLPGLAGVTGELFF
TRBV27	-	TRBJ2-5	-	TGTGCCAGCAGTCACGGGGACTGGGAGGAGACCCAGTACTTC	CASSHGDWEETQYF
TRBV7-9	-	TRBJ1-5	TRBD1	TGTGCCAGCAGCAAAGGGACAGCGGAAAATCAGCCCCAGCATTTT	CASSKGTAENQPQHF
TRBV5-1	-	TRBJ2-2	-	TGCGCCAGCAGCTCGACCGGGACAATGACGAACACCGGGGAGCTGTTTTTT	CASSSTGTMTNTGELFF
TRBV7-8	-	TRBJ2-4	-	TGTGCCAGCAGCCGCCGCGATGGAAACATTCAGTACTTC	CASSRRDGNIQYF
TRBV10-3	-	TRBJ2-2	-	TGTGCCATCAGTGAGTCAAGTATCGTAGACCGGGGCACCGGGGAGCTGTTTTTT	CAISESSIVDRGTGELFF
TRBV5-1	-	TRBJ1-4	-	TGCGCCAGCAGCTTGTGGGCCGCAACTAATGAAAAACTGTTTTTT	CASSLWAATNEKLFF
TRBV1	few	TRBJ2-7	-	TGCACCAGCAGCCTTCCGCTTTCGGCGGCTGTGGCCGACGAGCAGTACTTC	CTSSLPLSAAVADEQYF
TRBV18	once	TRBJ2-1	TRBD2	TGTGCCAGCTCACCACCGGGACTAGCTCCTCATGAGCAGTTCTTC	CASSPPGLAPHEQFF
TRBV7-9	-	TRBJ1-5	TRBD1	TGTGCCAGCAGCCTAACACCCCAAGGGACAGGGGGCAATCAGCCCCAGCATTTT	CASSLTPQGTGGNQPQHF
TRBV7-3	-	TRBJ1-6	TRBD1	TGTGCCAGCAGCCTTACCGGGACAGGGGAGTCACCCCTCCACTTT	CASSLTGTGESPLHF
TRBV20-1	-	TRBJ1-4	TRBD1	TGCAGTGCTAGTCAAAACAGGGGGTATAATGAAAAACTGTTTTTT	CSASQNRGYNEKLFF
TRBV5-4	few	TRBJ1-1	TRBD1	TGTGCCAGCAGCTTAAAACAGGGGGCAAGAGCTGAAGCTTTCTTT	CASSLKQGARAEAFF
TRBV28	-	TRBJ2-6	TRBD2	TGTGCCAGCAGGAAAGGGCGGGGGGCTGAGTCTGGGGCCAACGTCCTGACTTTC	CASRKGRGAESGANVLTF
TRBV5-1	-	TRBJ2-3	-	TGCGCCAGCAGCTCGAAACGGGAAGAGGAAAGAAGCACAGATACGCAGTATTTT	CASSSKREEERSTDTQYF
TRBV19	-	TRBJ1-2	-	TGTGCCAGTAGACGAGGACTCACCGGCTACACCTTC	CASRRGLTGYTF